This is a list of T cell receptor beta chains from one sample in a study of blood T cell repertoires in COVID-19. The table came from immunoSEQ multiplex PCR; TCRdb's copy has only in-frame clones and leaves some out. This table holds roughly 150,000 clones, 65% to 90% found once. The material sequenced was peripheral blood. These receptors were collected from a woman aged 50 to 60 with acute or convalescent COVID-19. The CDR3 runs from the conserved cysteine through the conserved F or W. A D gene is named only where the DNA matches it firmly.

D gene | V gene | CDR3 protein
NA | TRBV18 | CASSPTQNTEAFF
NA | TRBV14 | CASSQDREYGGELFF
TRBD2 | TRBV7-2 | CASSDSGGAYTGELFF
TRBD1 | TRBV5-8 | CASSLDRGTNYGYTF
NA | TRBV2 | CASTFGGSGNTIYF
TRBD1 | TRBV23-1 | CASSPTGVAEAFF
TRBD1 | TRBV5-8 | CASSLARQGFGELFF
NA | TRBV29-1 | CSVEVGETQYF
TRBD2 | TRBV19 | CASSIGLAGGAPYNEQFF
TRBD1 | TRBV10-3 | CAISGQGSDTQYF
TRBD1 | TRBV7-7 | CASGRDRLLLLGYTF
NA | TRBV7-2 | CASSLVGRVDQPQHF
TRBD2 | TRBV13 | CASSLGGLAGFGPYNEQFF
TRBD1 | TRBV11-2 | CASSSHRGYYEQYF
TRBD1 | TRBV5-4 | CASAPVGTGVETQYF
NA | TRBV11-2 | CASSLGAGRGGQPQHF
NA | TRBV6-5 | CASKITGTTYNEQFF
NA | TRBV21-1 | CASSSRRGGNTDTQYF
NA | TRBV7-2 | CASSLGVSEKLFF
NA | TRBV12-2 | CASRFVRDRVDRSNQPQHF
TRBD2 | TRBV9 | CASSLSSSSGSIYEQFF
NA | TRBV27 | CASSPLLQETQYF
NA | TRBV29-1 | CSVEPGYETQYF
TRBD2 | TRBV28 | CASSFRLAGLNEQFF
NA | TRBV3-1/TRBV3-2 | CASSQVEAGNSPLHF
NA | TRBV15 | CATSRAPAGTGELFF
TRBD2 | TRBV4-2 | CASSRTSGQHNEQFF
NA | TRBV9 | CASGPETWVPYGYTF
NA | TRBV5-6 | CASSFYGESSYEQYF
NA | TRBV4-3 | CASSQGTTNGYEQYF
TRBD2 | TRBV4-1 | CASSKTSGGLQETQYF
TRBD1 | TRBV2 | CASRAYTGDYGYTF
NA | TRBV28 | CASSLTFAGRYNEQFF
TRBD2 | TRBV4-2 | CASSQGLVRAGEETQYF
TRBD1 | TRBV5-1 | CASSYLSGGAGYEQYF
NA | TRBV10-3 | CATHYGINQPQHF
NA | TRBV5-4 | CASSFNSNQPQHF
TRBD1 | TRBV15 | CATSRVTGEKLFF
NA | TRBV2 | CASRAGSPFTEAFF
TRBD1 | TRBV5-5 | CASSLWRDRGYEQYF
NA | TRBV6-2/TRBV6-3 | CASSFLLAQETQYF
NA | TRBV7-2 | CASSLEEAVKTQYF
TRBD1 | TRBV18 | CASSPNRGSGNTIYF